This T cell receptor (beta chain) was sequenced during a study of blood T cell repertoires in COVID-19. Germline loops: CDR1 KGHDR, CDR2 SFDVKD. The CDR3 sequence is 15 residues long. The V end was cut by 4 bases, the J end by 0 bases, with 9 bases between. Libraries were prepared by immunoSEQ multiplex PCR; TCRdb keeps only in-frame clonotypes and omits some of them. The sample consists of about 140,000 clones, around 80% of them appearing once. Sequencing was performed on peripheral blood. The rearrangement joins TRBV24-1 to TRBJ2-4; D is uncertain. The sequence derives from an elderly man with acute or convalescent COVID-19. This CDR3 is CATSDPRVAKNIQYF. In DNA, the CDR3 is TGTGCCACCAGTGACCCGCGCGTAGCCAAAAACATTCAGTACTTC.